Given below is one T cell receptor beta chain in context. Germline V CDR1 and CDR2: LNHDA, SQIVND (reference sequence). This CDR3 comprises 16 residues. V lost 4 bases to trimming and J lost 4 bases; unmatched junction nucleotides: 7. The source of the sample is a study of cytomegalovirus exposure and HLA in healthy donors. PCR involved 60 Vbeta and 13 Jbeta primers. Here immunoSEQ multiplex PCR was the method, and the copy in TCRdb shows in-frame clones only, minus some. The sample records about 78,000 clones, 63% being singletons. The V and J genes are TRBV19 and TRBJ2-1, with TRBD2 matching over 10 bases. The source is a man aged 25 to 45 in good health and CMV-seropositive. The specimen was PBMCs. The CDR3 region is CASSNPGLARYNEQFF. Written as DNA, the CDR3 is TGTGCCAGTAGTAACCCGGGACTAGCGAGATACAATGAGCAGTTCTTC.